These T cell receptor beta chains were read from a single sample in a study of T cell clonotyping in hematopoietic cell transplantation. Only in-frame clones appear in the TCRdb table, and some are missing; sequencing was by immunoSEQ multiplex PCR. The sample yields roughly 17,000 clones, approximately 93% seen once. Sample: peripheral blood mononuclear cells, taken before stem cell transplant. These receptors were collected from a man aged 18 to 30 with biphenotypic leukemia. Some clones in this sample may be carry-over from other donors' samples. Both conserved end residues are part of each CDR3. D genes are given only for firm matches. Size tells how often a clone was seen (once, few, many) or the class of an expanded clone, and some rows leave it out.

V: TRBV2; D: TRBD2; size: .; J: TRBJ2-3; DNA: TGTGCCAGCAGTGATCGGACTAGCGCGAGCACAGATACGCAGTATTTT; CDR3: CASSDRTSASTDTQYF
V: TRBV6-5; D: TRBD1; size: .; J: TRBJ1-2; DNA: TGTGCCAGCAGACAGACAGGGAATAACTATGGCTACACCTTC; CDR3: CASRQTGNNYGYTF
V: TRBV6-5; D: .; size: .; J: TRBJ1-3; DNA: TGTGCCAGCAGTCGTACGATCGGAAACACCATATATTTT; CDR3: CASSRTIGNTIYF
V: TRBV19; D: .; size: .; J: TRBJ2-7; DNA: TGTGCCAGTAGTGTAGGGGCCAGGACTTTCGAGCAGTACTTC; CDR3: CASSVGARTFEQYF
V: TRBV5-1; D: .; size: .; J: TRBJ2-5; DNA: TGCGCCAGCAGCTTGGCCGTCGGGAGACAAGAGACCCAGTACTTC; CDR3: CASSLAVGRQETQYF
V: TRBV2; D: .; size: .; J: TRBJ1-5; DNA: TGTGCCAGCAGGGTTCGGCAGGGGCAGAATCAGCCCCAGCATTTT; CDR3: CASRVRQGQNQPQHF
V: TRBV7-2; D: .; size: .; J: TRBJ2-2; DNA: TGTGCCAGCAGCGCGCGGACAGCTACGAACACCGGGGAGCTGTTTTTT; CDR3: CASSARTATNTGELFF
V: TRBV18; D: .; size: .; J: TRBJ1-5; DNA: TGTGCCAGCTCACCCCCTGGCAATCAGCCCCAGCATTTT; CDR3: CASSPPGNQPQHF
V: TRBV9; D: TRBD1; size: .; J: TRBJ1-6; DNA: TGTGCCAGCAGCGCGGCCGGGACAGTAAATTCACCCCTCCACTTT; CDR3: CASSAAGTVNSPLHF
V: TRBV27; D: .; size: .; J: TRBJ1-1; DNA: TGTGCCAGCATCTGGGGGGCTGAAGCTTTCTTT; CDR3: CASIWGAEAFF
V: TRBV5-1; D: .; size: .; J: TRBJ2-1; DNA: TGCGCCAGCAGCTTGGCAGACGGCTTCTCCTACAATGAGCAGTTCTTC; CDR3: CASSLADGFSYNEQFF
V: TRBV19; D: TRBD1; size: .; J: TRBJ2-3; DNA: TGTGCCAGTAAGGGACAGGGCGACACAGATACGCAGTATTTT; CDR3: CASKGQGDTDTQYF
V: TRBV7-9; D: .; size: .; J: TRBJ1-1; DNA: TGTGCCAGCAGCGTATGGCCGGGGGGCACTGAAGCTTTCTTT; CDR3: CASSVWPGGTEAFF
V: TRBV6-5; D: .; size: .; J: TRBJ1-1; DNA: TGTGCCAGCAGTTACTTTGGGACGGGAACCCTCTATGCAGCTTTCTTT; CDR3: CASSYFGTGTLYAAFF
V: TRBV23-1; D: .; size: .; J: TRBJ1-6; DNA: TGCGCCAGCAGTCAAGGGAGGGAGGGTAATTCACCCCTCCACTTT; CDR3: CASSQGREGNSPLHF
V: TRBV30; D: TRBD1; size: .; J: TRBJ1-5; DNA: TGTGCCTGGACCAACAGGGGTAATCAGCCCCAGCATTTT; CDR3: CAWTNRGNQPQHF
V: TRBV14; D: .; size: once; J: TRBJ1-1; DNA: TGTGCCAGCAGCCCGACCGGTCATGAAGCTTTCTTT; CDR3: CASSPTGHEAFF
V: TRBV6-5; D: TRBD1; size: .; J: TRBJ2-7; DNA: TGTGCCAGCAAAAGGGACAGGAGCTCCTACGAGCAGTACTTC; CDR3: CASKRDRSSYEQYF
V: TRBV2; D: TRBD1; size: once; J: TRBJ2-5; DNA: TGTGCCAGCAGTCAACAGGGGGGTCGAGAGACCCAGTACTTC; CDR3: CASSQQGGRETQYF
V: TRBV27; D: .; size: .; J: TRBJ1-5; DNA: TGTGCCAGCGGCAAAAGCGGGGGCGGCAATCAGCCCCAGCATTTT; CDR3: CASGKSGGGNQPQHF
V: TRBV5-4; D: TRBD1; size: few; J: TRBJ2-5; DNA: TGTGCCAGCAGCGCCGGGACAGGGTCTGAGACCCAGTACTTC; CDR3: CASSAGTGSETQYF
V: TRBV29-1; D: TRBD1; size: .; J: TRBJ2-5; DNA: TGCAGCGTGGGACAGGGGGCAGAGACCCAGTACTTC; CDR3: CSVGQGAETQYF
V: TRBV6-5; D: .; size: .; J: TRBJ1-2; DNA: TGTGCCAGCAGTTACTCGGACAGTAACTATGGCTACACCTTC; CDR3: CASSYSDSNYGYTF
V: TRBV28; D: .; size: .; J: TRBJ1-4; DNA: TGTGCCAGCAGTTTTAGCTCAACTAATGAAAAACTGTTTTTT; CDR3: CASSFSSTNEKLFF
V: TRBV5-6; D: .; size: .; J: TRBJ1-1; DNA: TGTGCCAGCAGCTTTGGGCGGGGGGACACTGAAGCTTTCTTT; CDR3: CASSFGRGDTEAFF
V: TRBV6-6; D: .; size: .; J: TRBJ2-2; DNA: TGTGCCAGCAGACTCGACCACACCGGGGAGCTGTTTTTT; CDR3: CASRLDHTGELFF
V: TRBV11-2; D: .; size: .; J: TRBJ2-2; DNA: TGTGCCAGCAGCTTATTGAGGGAAACCGGGGAGCTGTTTTTT; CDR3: CASSLLRETGELFF
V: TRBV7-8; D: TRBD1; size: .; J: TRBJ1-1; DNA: TGTGCCAGCAGCTGGTCCGGGACAGCGAACACTGAAGCTTTCTTT; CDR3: CASSWSGTANTEAFF
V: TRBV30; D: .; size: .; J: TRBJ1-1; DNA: TGTGCCTGGAGCCCGGATGTGAACACTGAAGCTTTCTTT; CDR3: CAWSPDVNTEAFF
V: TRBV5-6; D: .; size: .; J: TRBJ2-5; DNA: TGTGCCAGCAGCTTCACCGAGACCCAGTACTTC; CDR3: CASSFTETQYF
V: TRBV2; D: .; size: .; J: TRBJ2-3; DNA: TGTGCCAGCAGTGTTGGCCGGGGAATTAGAGGCACAGATACGCAGTATTTT; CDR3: CASSVGRGIRGTDTQYF
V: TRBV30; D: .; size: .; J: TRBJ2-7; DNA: TGTGCCTGGAGTGTACCAGTTCGGGGGTACGAGCAGTACTTC; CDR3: CAWSVPVRGYEQYF
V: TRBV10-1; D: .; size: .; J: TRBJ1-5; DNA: TGCGCCAGCAGTGACCTTAATCAGCCCCAGCATTTT; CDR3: CASSDLNQPQHF
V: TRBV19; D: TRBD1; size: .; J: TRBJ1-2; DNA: TGTGCCAGTAGTCCTCAAACGGACAGGGGAGCCTACACCTTC; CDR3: CASSPQTDRGAYTF
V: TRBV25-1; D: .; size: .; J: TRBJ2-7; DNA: TGTGCCAGCAGCAGGGGCGAGCAGTACTTC; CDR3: CASSRGEQYF
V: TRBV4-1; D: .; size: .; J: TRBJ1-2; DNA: TGCGCCAGCAGCCAAATAACAGGTTATCGCGATGGCTACACCTTC; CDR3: CASSQITGYRDGYTF
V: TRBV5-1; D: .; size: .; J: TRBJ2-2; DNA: TGCGCCAGCAGCACCCCGGGGGAGCTGTTTTTT; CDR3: CASSTPGELFF
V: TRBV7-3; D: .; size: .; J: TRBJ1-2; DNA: TGTGCCAGCAGCTCCCATAGCCGGGAATACGGTGGCTACACCTTC; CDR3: CASSSHSREYGGYTF
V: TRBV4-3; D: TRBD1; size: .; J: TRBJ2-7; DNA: TGCGCCAGCAGCCAAGATTGGGGGACAGGGTCCTACGAGCAGTACTTC; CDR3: CASSQDWGTGSYEQYF
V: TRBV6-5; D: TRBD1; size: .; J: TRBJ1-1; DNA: TGTGCCAGCAGTTCCAGGGGGACTGAAGCTTTCTTT; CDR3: CASSSRGTEAFF